This T cell receptor beta chain was observed in a study of T-cell memory formation after mild COVID-19. General observations from the study: Shrinking CD4+ clones were chiefly CM and EM; CD8+ ones were chiefly EMRA. Whereas later expanders leaned CD4+, clones contracting day 15 to 85 showed a balanced CD4/CD8 makeup. Pre-infection memory already had some responding clones, implying cross-reactive memory joined.

For this clonotype: Antigen: not known.

5'RACE with constant-segment primers built TCRalpha and TCRbeta cDNA libraries with UMIs. TCRdb reprocessed the 5' RACE reads with MiXCR, giving one entry per CDR3 protein. The repertoire includes fewer than 95,000 distinct CDR3 sequences, about 16% of them detected once, and about 43% sits in the top ten. CDR3 length: 15 residues. V lost 2 bases and J lost 2, with 13 bases in between. Germline-derived CDR1 and CDR2 are LGHDT and YNNKEL (reference sequence). The receptor was derived from a man aged 18 to 30 who had mild COVID-19 (a few samples of this study predate the infection). Cell type and time point are not known. The chain has TRBV3-1 and TRBJ2-7, with D perhaps matching TRBD2 (5 bases). The sample consisted of PBMCs or a T cell subset sorted from them (not recorded which). Here the CDR3 DNA reads TGTGCCAGCAGCCAAAGAGGCGTGGAGGCCTACGAGCAGTACTTC. As protein: CASSQRGVEAYEQYF.